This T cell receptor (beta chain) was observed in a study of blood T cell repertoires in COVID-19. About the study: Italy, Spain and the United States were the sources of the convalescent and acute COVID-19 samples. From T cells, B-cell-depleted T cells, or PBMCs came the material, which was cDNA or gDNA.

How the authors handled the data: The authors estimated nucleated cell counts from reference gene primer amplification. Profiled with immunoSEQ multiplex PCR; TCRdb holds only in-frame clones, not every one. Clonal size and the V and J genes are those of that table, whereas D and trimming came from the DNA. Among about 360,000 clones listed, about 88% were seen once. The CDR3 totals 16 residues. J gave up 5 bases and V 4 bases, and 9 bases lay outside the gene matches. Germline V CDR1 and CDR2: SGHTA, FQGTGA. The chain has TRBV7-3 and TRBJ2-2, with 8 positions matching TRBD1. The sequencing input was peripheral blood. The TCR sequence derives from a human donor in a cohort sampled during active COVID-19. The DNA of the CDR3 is TGTGCCAGCAGCTCCGCAGGGGGCGCACGGACCGGGGAGCTGTTTTTT. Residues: CASSSAGGARTGELFF.